These 24 T cell receptor beta chains originate from one sample sequenced in a study of blood T cell repertoires in COVID-19. The table came from immunoSEQ multiplex PCR; TCRdb's copy has only in-frame clones and leaves some out. The top ten clones hold more than 7% of a sample with about 250,000 clones, approximately 83% of them seen once. The sequenced sample consisted of peripheral blood. The receptors shown here come from an elderly man with acute or convalescent COVID-19.

This chain uses TRBV18 with TRBJ1-1, with D possibly TRBD1 on 5 matching bases. V was clipped by 6 bases and J by 1 base, with 9 bases between them. Germline CDR1 KGHSH, CDR2 LQKENI. This CDR3 has 13 residues. The chain's CDR3 is CASSYGQNTEAFF. The CDR3 coding sequence is TGTGCCAGCTCCTACGGACAGAACACTGAAGCTTTCTTT.

CDR3 sequence: CASSPGVRPTDTQYF. Written as DNA, the CDR3 is TGCGCCAGCAGCCCGGGGGTTCGCCCCACAGATACGCAGTATTTT. The chain has TRBV5-1 and TRBJ2-3; possible D gene TRBD2, 6 bases. The V gene's germline CDR1 is SGHRS and CDR2 YFSETQ. The CDR3 is made up of 15 amino acids. The V and J ends lost 4 bases and 2 bases respectively, with 14 bases between them.

The chain recombines TRBV4-1 with TRBJ2-4; 11 bases map to TRBD2. Germline CDR1 reads MGHRA; CDR2 reads YSYEKL. V lost 4 bases, J lost 6 bases, and 8 bases stayed unmatched. This CDR3 is built from 16 residues. The CDR3 sequence is CASSPDTSGGRNIQYF. Written as DNA, the CDR3 is TGCGCCAGCAGCCCCGACACTAGCGGGGGACGAAACATTCAGTACTTC.

The chain recombines TRBV27 with TRBJ2-7; the match to TRBD2 covers 10 bases. CDR3 length: 17 residues. V shed 4 bases and J 3 bases; nucleotides not matched to a gene: 12. Germline V CDR1 and CDR2: MNHEY, SMNVEV (reference sequence). As DNA, the CDR3 is TGTGCCAGCAGTTCCGCCTCCGGACTAGCGGTAGGCTACGAGCAGTACTTC. This gives the protein CASSSASGLAVGYEQYF.

The V gene is TRBV2, the J gene TRBJ2-7; 11 bases fit TRBD2. Germline V gene sequence: CDR1 SNHLY, CDR2 FYNNEI. The CDR3 runs 15 residues. The junction had 7 bases not matched to a gene; V was cut back by 6 bases and J by 3 bases. This chain's CDR3 is CASRLSGGAHYEQYF. As DNA, the CDR3 is TGTGCCAGCAGACTTAGCGGGGGGGCCCACTACGAGCAGTACTTC.

The rearrangement joins TRBV6-6 to TRBJ1-4, with a weak D call TRBD1 (6 bases). The CDR3 runs 16 residues. Germline-derived CDR1 and CDR2 are MNHNY and SVGAGI (reference sequence). The germline V and J ends were trimmed by 8 bases and 2 bases, with 18 bases remaining between them. The CDR3 here is CASQGLRRRTNEKLFF. The CDR3 bases are TGTGCCAGCCAGGGGCTGAGGAGGCGTACTAATGAAAAACTGTTTTTT.

This chain's CDR3 is CASSIWALGGDTQYF. For the CDR3, the DNA is TGTGCCAGTAGTATATGGGCCCTGGGGGGAGATACGCAGTATTTT. The chain links TRBV19 to TRBJ2-3; D is possibly TRBD2 (6 bases). CDR3 length equals 15 residues. V was clipped by 2 bases and J by 5 bases, with 14 bases between them. Looked up from germline, CDR1 is LNHDA and CDR2 is SQIVND (reference sequence).

The rearrangement joins TRBV7-2 to TRBJ1-5; 9 nucleotides match TRBD1. CDR3 length: 17 residues. The J segment lost 3 bases and the V segment lost 2 bases, leaving 8 bases of the junction unmatched. Germline values: CDR1 SGHTA, CDR2 FQGNSA. CDR3 protein: CASSLTRTGAYNQPQHF. DNA of the CDR3: TGTGCCAGCAGCTTAACCCGGACAGGGGCCTACAATCAGCCCCAGCATTTT. The full variable domain, with the rest looked up from reference TRBV7-2 and TRBJ1-5, is GAGVSQSPSNKVTEKGKDVELRCDPISGHTALYWYRQSLGQGLEFLIYFQGNSAPDKSGLPSDRFSAERTGGSVSTLTIQRTQQEDSAVYLCASSLTRTGAYNQPQHFGDGTRLSIL.

Written as DNA, the CDR3 is TGTGCCAGCAGACCTTGGGGGGACCACTCCTCCGGAGATACGCAGTATTTT. Its translation is CASRPWGDHSSGDTQYF. V is TRBV27 and J is TRBJ2-3; the D gene is possibly TRBD2 (6 bases). CDR1 is MNHEY, CDR2 SMNVEV, per germline (reference sequence). CDR3 size: 17 residues. The V gene lost 6 bases and the J gene lost 5 bases, with 24 bases spanning the gap.

This chain's CDR3 is CASSQERLLAGSEQFF. The CDR3 nucleotides read TGTGCCAGCAGCCAAGAGAGGTTGTTAGCGGGCTCTGAGCAGTTCTTC. The V gene is TRBV3-1 (or the pseudogene TRBV3-2), the J gene TRBJ2-1; 7 nucleotides agree with TRBD2. Germline V gene data show CDR1 as LGHDT and CDR2 as YNNKEL (reference sequence). V dropped 0 bases and J dropped 9; count of bases not matched to a gene: 11. The CDR3 sequence is 16 residues long.

V usage is TRBV19 and J usage is TRBJ1-2; weak D call: TRBD1 (6 bases). The ends were cut back, 5 bases at V and 4 bases at J, with 11 bases in the middle. Germline values: CDR1 LNHDA, CDR2 SQIVND (reference sequence). The CDR3 has 13 residues. CDR3 DNA: TGTGCCAGTAGTGTCGGCAGGGGCTATGGCTACACCTTC. Its protein is CASSVGRGYGYTF.

The V call is TRBV28, the J call TRBJ1-2, with D possibly TRBD1 on 5 matching bases. Between the trimmed V and J ends, which lost 6 bases and 8 bases, there was a span of 16 bases. The CDR3 totals 13 residues. Germline V lookup: CDR1 MDHEN, CDR2 SYDVKM. The CDR3 DNA reads as TGTGCCAGCAGGCAGGGAGGGGTAGGCGGCTACACCTTC. Its protein is CASRQGGVGGYTF.

The V and J genes are TRBV3-1 (or the pseudogene TRBV3-2) and TRBJ2-2, with 7 bases that match TRBD1. This CDR3 is built from 16 residues. Trimming removed 3 bases from V and 7 bases from J; junction bases left unmatched: 11. From germline, CDR1 is LGHDT and CDR2 YNNKEL (reference sequence). CDR3 amino acids: CASSQEKGAKSGELFF. CDR3 DNA sequence: TGTGCCAGCAGCCAGGAGAAGGGGGCGAAGAGCGGGGAGCTGTTTTTT.

V and J are TRBV19 and TRBJ1-2, with 7 bases identical to TRBD1. Trimming cost V 0 bases and J 8 bases; bases outside gene matches: 12. Germline CDR1 is LNHDA and CDR2 is SQIVND (reference sequence). The CDR3 contains 16 residues. The DNA for the CDR3 is TGTGCCAGTAGTATAGATCCCTGGACAGGAAGCGAAGGCTACACCTTC. Translation: CASSIDPWTGSEGYTF.

V gene TRBV24-1 combines with J gene TRBJ2-5; 9 nucleotides line up with TRBD1. The CDR3 extends over 16 amino acids. Trimming took 4 bases from V and 1 from J; bases not matched to a gene: 6. In germline, CDR1 is KGHDR, CDR2 SFDVKD. The CDR3 DNA sequence: TGTGCCACCAGTGACCACGGACAGGGGACCCAAGAGACCCAGTACTTC. It is translated as CATSDHGQGTQETQYF.

The gene calls are TRBV24-1 and TRBJ1-5; TRBD1 aligns across 8 bases. Germline lookup yields CDR1 KGHDR and CDR2 SFDVKD. The CDR3 sequence is 16 residues long. Trimming took 5 bases from V and 0 from J; bases not matched to a gene: 5. The CDR3 protein is CATSAPTGDSNQPQHF. CDR3 nucleotide sequence: TGTGCCACCAGTGCTCCGACAGGGGATAGCAATCAGCCCCAGCATTTT.

This clone was seen only a few times. This chain links TRBV2 with TRBJ2-7, with TRBD2 matching over 10 bases. J lost 4 bases, V lost 6 bases, and 3 bases had no gene match. The CDR3 length is 13 residues. Germline V CDR1 and CDR2: SNHLY, FYNNEI. As DNA, the CDR3 is TGTGCCAGCAGAGGACTAGCGGTATACGAGCAGTACTTC. Its translation: CASRGLAVYEQYF.

Only one count was recorded for this clone. This sequence joins TRBV7-2 and TRBJ2-7; D might be TRBD2 (5 bases). CDR3 length: 16 amino acids. Germline CDR1 SGHTA, CDR2 FQGNSA. Trimming took 1 base from V and 4 from J, leaving 17 bases between them. CDR3 sequence reads: CASSLVSAGPEYEQYF. DNA of the CDR3: TGTGCCAGCAGCTTAGTATCGGCGGGCCCAGAATACGAGCAGTACTTC.

This chain connects TRBV18 to TRBJ2-2; tentatively, D is TRBD1 (6 bases). V lost 3 bases and J lost 1, with 12 bases in between. Germline CDR1 reads KGHSH; CDR2 reads LQKENI. The CDR3 is 16 residues long. CDR3 nucleotide sequence: TGTGCCAGCTCACCGCCCCAGGGACAGAACACCGGGGAGCTGTTTTTT. Translation gives CASSPPQGQNTGELFF.

The V call is TRBV6-1, the J call TRBJ2-1; unclear D gene. The V gene lost 2 bases and the J gene lost 6 bases, with 11 bases spanning the gap. CDR3 size: 14 residues. The germline CDR1 and CDR2 sequences are MNHNS and SASEGT. The CDR3 nucleotides read TGTGCCAGCAGTGAAAAGCTAGTTAGCAATGAGCAGTTCTTC. This sequence encodes CASSEKLVSNEQFF.

V is TRBV6-5 and J is TRBJ2-3; D is perhaps TRBD2 (5 bases). Trimming took 4 bases from V and 2 from J, leaving 13 bases between them. Looked up from germline, CDR1 is MNHEY and CDR2 is SVGAGI. The CDR3 covers 15 residues. The CDR3 protein is CASSSSLGYTDTQYF. The CDR3 DNA sequence: TGTGCCAGCAGTTCATCACTAGGTTACACAGATACGCAGTATTTT.

The V gene is TRBV6-6, the J gene TRBJ1-5; D is unclear. Trimming removed 0 bases from V and 1 base from J, with 7 bases in between. CDR1 and CDR2 (germline): MNHNY, SVGAGI (reference sequence). CDR3 length: 15 residues. In DNA, the CDR3 is TGTGCCAGCAGTTACTCAGGGAGGAGCAATCAGCCCCAGCATTTT. This encodes CASSYSGRSNQPQHF.

The rearrangement uses TRBV9 and TRBJ1-6; TRBD1 matches at 9 bases. Germline V gene sequence: CDR1 SGDLS, CDR2 YYNGEE. With 4 bases clipped from V and 8 bases from J, the junction kept 7 bases outside the gene matches. The CDR3 is 15 amino acids. CDR3 protein: CASSPGQGKDSPLHF. CDR3 DNA sequence: TGTGCCAGCAGCCCGGGACAGGGTAAGGATTCACCCCTCCACTTT.

The chain uses TRBV28 and TRBJ1-1; D is ambiguous. Trimming pared 5 bases from V and 0 bases from J, leaving 7 bases between. The CDR3 totals 13 residues. The V gene's germline CDR1 is MDHEN and CDR2 SYDVKM. The CDR3 DNA sequence: TGTGCCAGCAGTCCTTATGTGAACACTGAAGCTTTCTTT. Translating gives CASSPYVNTEAFF.